This record looks at one TCR beta chain sequence and its context. It has no known antigen specificity. Base qualities are not provided; no much larger clone lies one nucleotide away. From the cysteine up to the phenylalanine, the CDR3 has a length of 13 residues. The DNA shown is the 39-base CDR3, in frame from base 1. This record belongs to a study of shared clonotypes between healthy human individuals (dated by TCRdb to about 2020). In the study overall: The cohort included three men and two women between 18 and 49 years of age. For each donor, CD4 naive and CD4 memory were each run on three plates, CD8 naive on two plates, and CD8 memory on one plate. To estimate repertoire size and how much clonotype sharing occurs between individuals, the study deeply sequenced the blood TCR repertoires of about five healthy adults. To increase sequencing depth and limit assay-specific biases, different laboratories used diverse techniques to prepare libraries and sequence TCR repertoires. Each donor's leukapheresis produced roughly between roughly 0.94 and 9.5 billion PBMCs. Overall results and qualifications from the work: Across four donors, 5% to 6% of naive CD4, 3.5% of naive CD8, roughly 2.3% of memory CD4, and about 0.44% of memory CD8 clonotypes were shared. Sampling was restricted to blood, and TCR repertoires in tissue are likely to differ from TCR repertoires in blood. Rarefaction of sorted-subset datasets indicated incomplete sequencing despite the large sequencing depth. Compared with non-shared clonotypes, the clonotypes found in all four sorted-subset donors had higher generation probabilities. Because the study included a small number of donors, the genetic and exposure-history diversity represented was limited. Based on pairwise subsampling, the degree of clonotype sharing among donors was expected to be affected by sequencing depth. Estimated clonotype richness was generally larger for naive than for memory subsets.

CD8 naive samples were obtained by positive selection for CCR7 among CD45RO-negative cells, yielding a CD45RA+CCR7+ population from which TemRA cells were excluded. The donors were healthy, HIV-negative adults with no recently reported acute infections or vaccinations. Only Caucasian adults living in Nashville, Tennessee, USA were represented among the donors. After blood collection by leukapheresis, PBMCs were isolated using Ficoll-Histopaque density gradient centrifugation and then cryopreserved in the vapor phase of liquid nitrogen. Analytical flow cytometry was used to check the purity and quantity of every magnetically sorted T cell population. From each sorted fraction, genomic DNA was isolated and quantified by UV absorbance on a Nanodrop 2000c. Using the deep immunoSEQ assay, TCR CDR3 regions were amplified from genomic DNA by multiplex PCR. Extracted genomic DNA from each cell subset was spread evenly across all wells of several immunoSEQ 96-well plates, with each plate serving as a replicate. For sorted subsets, about 200 ng genomic DNA, equal to tens of thousands of T cell genomes, was loaded into each replicate PCR. Purified libraries were measured with a Qubit 3.0 fluorometer, size-checked on a Bioanalyzer 2100, and measured again with the KAPA Library Quantification kit. A separate single-read 150-cycle Illumina NextSeq 550 flow cell was used to sequence each immunoSEQ 96-well plate. The authors' pipeline ran thus. Because the immunoSEQ output held only junctional sequences and lacked quality scores, the filtering could not match the filtering applied to full-length reads. To assign V/J genes and CDR3, sequences were annotated against IMGT germline references using PyIR, a Python wrapper for IgBLAST v1.9. Reads were removed for weak V/J assignments (E-value above 1e-6), missing CDR3, stop codons, out-of-frame junctions, or ambiguous translated residues. V3J clonotypes were defined as sequences sharing an identical inferred V gene, J gene, and CDR3 amino acid sequence. Percentage overlap between repertoires was computed as shared unique clonotypes divided by the size of the smaller repertoire. Repertoire richness was assessed with RTK rarefaction, the Chao1 estimator, and Recon v2.1 estimates of unobserved clonotypes. OLGA was used to compute generation probabilities for all TCRbeta clonotypes that the gDNA method yielded from several donors. Drawn from immuneACCESS, this table holds only the in-frame rearrangements with V and J called that TCRdb kept. Clones are partly lost; checked studies trace under half to an unresolved V gene and leave the rest unexplained. The V and J calls and clone size come from that table; D and trimming were worked out from the DNA. The sample table shows 550,000 to 650,000 clones, and roughly 96% are seen once. Less than 0.13% of the sample belongs to the ten largest clones.

The V gene is TRBV21-1 and the J gene is TRBJ2-2; TRBD2, the table's D call, lacks a check against the DNA. TRBV21-1 is given as a pseudogene. The sequence derives from a woman aged 25 to 39 in good health. The sequencing sample was made of naive CD8+ T cells sorted from blood. The cell subset or site label of this sample denotes: CD45RA+CCR7+. The bases are TGTGCCAGTATTCAAGGGAGGACCGGGGAGCTGTTTTTT. Its translation reads: CASIQGRTGELFF.